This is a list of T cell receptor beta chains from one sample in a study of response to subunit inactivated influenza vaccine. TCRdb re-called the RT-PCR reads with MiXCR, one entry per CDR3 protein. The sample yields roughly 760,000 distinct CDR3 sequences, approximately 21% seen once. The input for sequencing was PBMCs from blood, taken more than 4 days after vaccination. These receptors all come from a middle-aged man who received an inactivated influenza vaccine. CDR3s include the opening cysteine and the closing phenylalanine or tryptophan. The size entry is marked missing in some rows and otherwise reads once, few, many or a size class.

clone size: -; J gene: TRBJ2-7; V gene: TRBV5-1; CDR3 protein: CASSQTTGMTYEQYF
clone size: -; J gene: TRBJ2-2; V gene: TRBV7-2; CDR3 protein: CASSRGLVNTGELFF
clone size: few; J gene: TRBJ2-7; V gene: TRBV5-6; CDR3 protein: CASSQINKPYEQYF
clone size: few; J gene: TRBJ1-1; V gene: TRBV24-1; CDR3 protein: CATSETGSNTEAFF
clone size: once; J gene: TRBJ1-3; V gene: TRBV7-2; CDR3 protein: CASSPGGTTGNTIYF
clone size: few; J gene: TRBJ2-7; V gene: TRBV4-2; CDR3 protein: CASSPPDREAHEQYF
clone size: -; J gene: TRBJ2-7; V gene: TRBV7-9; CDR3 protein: CASSRWDNSYEQYF
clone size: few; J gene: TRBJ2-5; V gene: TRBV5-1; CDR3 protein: CASSLEVTEETQYF
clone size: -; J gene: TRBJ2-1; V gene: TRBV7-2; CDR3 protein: CASSLARLSGRLDEQFF
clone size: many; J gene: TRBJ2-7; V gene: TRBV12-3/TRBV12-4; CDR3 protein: CASSLRDSSYEQYF
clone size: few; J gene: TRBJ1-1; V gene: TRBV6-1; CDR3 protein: CASKYAKVGWTEVFF
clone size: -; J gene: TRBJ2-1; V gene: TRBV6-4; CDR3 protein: CASSDSPLLALRYNEQFF
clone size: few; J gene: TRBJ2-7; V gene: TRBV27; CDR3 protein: CASSRGLSLLYEQYF
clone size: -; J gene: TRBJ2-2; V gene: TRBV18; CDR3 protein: CASSPGVPGELFF
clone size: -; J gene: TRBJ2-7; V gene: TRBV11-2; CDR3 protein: CASGLVGEQYF
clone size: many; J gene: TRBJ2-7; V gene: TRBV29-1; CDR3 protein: CSAVPVGRWEQYF
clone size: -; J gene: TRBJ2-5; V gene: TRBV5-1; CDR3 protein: CASSLRAGGFRQETQYF
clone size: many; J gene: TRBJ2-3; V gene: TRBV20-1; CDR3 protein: CSAYPSSGQGIDTQYF
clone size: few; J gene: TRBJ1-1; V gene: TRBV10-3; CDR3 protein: CAISQGENTEAFF
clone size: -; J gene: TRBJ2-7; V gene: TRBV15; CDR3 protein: CATRQGAGSYEQYF
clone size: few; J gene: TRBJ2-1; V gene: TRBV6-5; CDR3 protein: CASSYSFGAASYNEQFF
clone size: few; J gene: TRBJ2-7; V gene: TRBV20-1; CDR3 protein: CSAHTSGRAYEQYF
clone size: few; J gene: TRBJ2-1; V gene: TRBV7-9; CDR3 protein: CASSFGTGNGPYNEQFF
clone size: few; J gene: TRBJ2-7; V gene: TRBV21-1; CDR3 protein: CATAGAGQQTYEQYF
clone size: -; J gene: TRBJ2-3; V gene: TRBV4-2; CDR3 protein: CASCPAGTIDDTDTQYF
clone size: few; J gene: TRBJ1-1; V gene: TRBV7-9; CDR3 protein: CASSLFQNTEAFF
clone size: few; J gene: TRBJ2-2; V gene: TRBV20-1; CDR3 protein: CSAARQNTGELFF
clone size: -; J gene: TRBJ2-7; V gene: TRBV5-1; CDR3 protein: CASISGHQYRGQYF
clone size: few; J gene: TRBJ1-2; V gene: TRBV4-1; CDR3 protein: CASSQGNRGYGYTF
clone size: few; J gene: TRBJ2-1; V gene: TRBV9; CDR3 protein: CASSVAIAGTYNEQFF
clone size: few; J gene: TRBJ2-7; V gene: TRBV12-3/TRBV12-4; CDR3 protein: CASRQQGVRDEQYF
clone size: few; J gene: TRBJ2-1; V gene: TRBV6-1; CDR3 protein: CASSGGRLGVGEQFF
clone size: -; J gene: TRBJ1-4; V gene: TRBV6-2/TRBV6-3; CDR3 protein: CASSYGGGNEKLFF
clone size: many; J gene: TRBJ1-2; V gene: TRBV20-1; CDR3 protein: CSAKLDRPPYGYTF
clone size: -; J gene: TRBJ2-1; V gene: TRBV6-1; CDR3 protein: CASSEGTGQFF